The rows below give T cell receptor beta chains drawn from one sample of a study of T cell repertoires in cytomegalovirus infection. These TCRs are of unknown antigen specificity. TCRdb itself ran the reads through MiXCR, one entry per CDR3 protein. The sample includes about 120,000 distinct CDR3 sequences, roughly a tenth seen only once; the top ten take approximately 31%. Sequencing input: PBMCs, sequenced either directly or after in vitro stimulation (not recorded which). The receptors were gathered from a human donor in good health (CMV status not recorded). Some clones in this sample may be carry-over from other donors' samples. Each CDR3 is given with its conserved first and last residue. The D gene is left open where the match is weak. The size of a clone is reported for some rows only, either as once, few or many, or as a class for expanded clones.

J gene: TRBJ2-2
V gene: TRBV19
clone size: many
D gene: .
CDR3 DNA: TGTGCCAGTACCCCACGAGAAACCGGGGAGCTGTTTTTT
CDR3 protein: CASTPRETGELFF

J gene: TRBJ2-7
V gene: TRBV7-6
clone size: few
D gene: .
CDR3 DNA: TGTGCCAGCAGCTTAAGCGCAGGTTTTTCCTACGAGCAGTACTTC
CDR3 protein: CASSLSAGFSYEQYF

J gene: TRBJ2-5
V gene: TRBV20-1
clone size: .
D gene: .
CDR3 DNA: TGCAGTGCTTGGCGGGAGACCCAGTACTTC
CDR3 protein: CSAWRETQYF

J gene: TRBJ2-1
V gene: TRBV19
clone size: many
D gene: TRBD2
CDR3 DNA: TGTGCCAGTAGTATAAGCGCGGGAGAGTACAGGTCCTACAATGAGCAGTTCTTC
CDR3 protein: CASSISAGEYRSYNEQFF

J gene: TRBJ1-2
V gene: TRBV9
clone size: many
D gene: .
CDR3 DNA: TGTGCCAGCAGCGTAAGCTCGCTGCAGTCTTATGGCTACACCTTC
CDR3 protein: CASSVSSLQSYGYTF

J gene: TRBJ1-1
V gene: TRBV9
clone size: many
D gene: .
CDR3 DNA: TGTGCCAGCAGCGTAGTTTATAGCCCCATGAACACTGAAGCTTTCTTT
CDR3 protein: CASSVVYSPMNTEAFF

J gene: TRBJ2-3
V gene: TRBV15
clone size: .
D gene: TRBD2
CDR3 DNA: TGTGCCACCAGCAAGGGACTAGCGGGAGGGTCAGATACGCAGTATTTT
CDR3 protein: CATSKGLAGGSDTQYF

J gene: TRBJ1-2
V gene: TRBV29-1
clone size: many
D gene: .
CDR3 DNA: TGCAGCGTCAAAAACTCCAACTCAAGGGGTGGCTACACCTTC
CDR3 protein: CSVKNSNSRGGYTF

J gene: TRBJ1-1
V gene: TRBV18
clone size: few
D gene: TRBD1
CDR3 DNA: TGTGCCAGCTCGCAGGGACAGAGCACTGAAGCTTTCTTT
CDR3 protein: CASSQGQSTEAFF

J gene: TRBJ1-1
V gene: TRBV19
clone size: .
D gene: .
CDR3 DNA: TGTGCCAGTAGTACCCCAGACAGGTTCTTGAACACTGAAGCTTTCTTT
CDR3 protein: CASSTPDRFLNTEAFF

J gene: TRBJ2-6
V gene: TRBV28
clone size: few
D gene: .
CDR3 DNA: TGTGCCAGCAGTTTCTCAGGGCACATCGAGCATGGGGCCAACGTCCTGACTTTC
CDR3 protein: CASSFSGHIEHGANVLTF

J gene: TRBJ2-5
V gene: TRBV29-1
clone size: many
D gene: .
CDR3 DNA: TGCAGCGTTGATGGGCAGGGGACATACCAAGAGACCCAGTACTTC
CDR3 protein: CSVDGQGTYQETQYF

J gene: TRBJ1-5
V gene: TRBV10-3
clone size: .
D gene: .
CDR3 DNA: TGTGCCATCAGTGAGTCCGGGCGTCGGCGGTCGGACCAGCATTTT
CDR3 protein: CAISESGRRRSDQHF

J gene: TRBJ2-1
V gene: TRBV20-1
clone size: many
D gene: .
CDR3 DNA: TGCAGTGCTAGAGACAGGTGGCAGTTCTTC
CDR3 protein: CSARDRWQFF

J gene: TRBJ2-1
V gene: TRBV11-1
clone size: many
D gene: .
CDR3 DNA: TGTGCCAGCAGCCCACGGGTCCGACGGGTTGAGCAGTTCTTC
CDR3 protein: CASSPRVRRVEQFF

J gene: TRBJ2-1
V gene: TRBV19
clone size: few
D gene: TRBD2
CDR3 DNA: TGTGCCAGTAGTATACAGCTAGCGGGAGGTAGTCATGAGCAGTTCTTC
CDR3 protein: CASSIQLAGGSHEQFF

J gene: TRBJ2-1
V gene: TRBV5-4
clone size: many
D gene: TRBD2
CDR3 DNA: TGTGCCAGCAGTCCAGCGGGATCGATTTCAAATGAGCAGTTCTTC
CDR3 protein: CASSPAGSISNEQFF

J gene: TRBJ2-2
V gene: TRBV7-2
clone size: .
D gene: TRBD2
CDR3 DNA: TGTGCCAGCGGACTAGATTTAACCGGGGAGCTGTTTTTT
CDR3 protein: CASGLDLTGELFF

J gene: TRBJ2-5
V gene: TRBV12-3/TRBV12-4
clone size: many
D gene: TRBD2
CDR3 DNA: TGTGCCAGCAGTTCCTTCAGCGGGGAGGGGGAGACCCAGTACTTC
CDR3 protein: CASSSFSGEGETQYF

J gene: TRBJ2-2
V gene: TRBV7-2
clone size: many
D gene: TRBD2
CDR3 DNA: TGTGCCAGCAGCTTTCAATCCGGGAGGGCCCAGGGGGAGCTGTTTTTT
CDR3 protein: CASSFQSGRAQGELFF

J gene: TRBJ2-3
V gene: TRBV20-1
clone size: .
D gene: .
CDR3 DNA: TGCAGTGCTAGAGATCCGACCCGGACTAGCACAGATACGCAGTATTTT
CDR3 protein: CSARDPTRTSTDTQYF

J gene: TRBJ1-1
V gene: TRBV7-2
clone size: many
D gene: .
CDR3 DNA: TGTGCCAGCAGCTTAGAACGGCAGACTGAAGCTTTCTTT
CDR3 protein: CASSLERQTEAFF

J gene: TRBJ1-2
V gene: TRBV4-2
clone size: .
D gene: .
CDR3 DNA: TGTGCCAGCAGCCAAACCCGGGGGGCAGTTGGGGATAACTATGGCTACACCTTC
CDR3 protein: CASSQTRGAVGDNYGYTF

J gene: TRBJ2-1
V gene: TRBV7-8
clone size: .
D gene: TRBD2
CDR3 DNA: TGTGCCAGCAGTTTAGGGACTAGCGGGGACAATGAGCAGTTCTTC
CDR3 protein: CASSLGTSGDNEQFF

J gene: TRBJ2-1
V gene: TRBV4-3
clone size: many
D gene: TRBD2
CDR3 DNA: TGCGCCAGCAGCCCTAGCGGTTCCTACAATGAGCAGTTCTTC
CDR3 protein: CASSPSGSYNEQFF

J gene: TRBJ1-1
V gene: TRBV30
clone size: .
D gene: TRBD1
CDR3 DNA: TGTGCCTGTGAGGGGACAGTTATGAACACTGAAGCTTTCTTT
CDR3 protein: CACEGTVMNTEAFF

J gene: TRBJ2-7
V gene: TRBV6-1
clone size: .
D gene: TRBD2
CDR3 DNA: TGTGCCAGCAGTTACGAAAGCGGGAGGAGTAACGAGCAGTACTTC
CDR3 protein: CASSYESGRSNEQYF

J gene: TRBJ2-7
V gene: TRBV6-2/TRBV6-3
clone size: few
D gene: TRBD2
CDR3 DNA: TGTGCCAGCAGTCGCCACGGGACTAGCGGCTCCTACGAGCAGTACTTC
CDR3 protein: CASSRHGTSGSYEQYF

J gene: TRBJ1-1
V gene: TRBV28
clone size: .
D gene: .
CDR3 DNA: TGTGCCAGCAGTTTCCCAGGGACGGTGAACACTGAAGCTTTCTTT
CDR3 protein: CASSFPGTVNTEAFF